This T cell receptor beta chain was retrieved from a study of blood T cell repertoires in COVID-19. In the original workflow: Reference gene primer amplification in the assay estimated nucleated cell counts. Measured with immunoSEQ multiplex PCR; TCRdb has only the in-frame clones, and not every one. Clonal size and the V and J genes are those of that table, whereas D and trimming came from the DNA. The sample lists more than 200,000 clones, about 87% occurring once. In its sample, this clone was seen once. The sequence came from a woman aged 55-70 years with COVID-19, enrolled during active disease. The sequencing input was peripheral blood.

CDR3 amino acids: CASSDGREGGNIQYF. The DNA of the CDR3 is TGTGCCAGCAGTGACGGCAGGGAAGGCGGAAACATTCAGTACTTC. The chain combines TRBV2 with TRBJ2-4; D is perhaps TRBD1 (5 bases). Trimming stripped 3 bases from V and 6 bases from J, with 15 bases between. Germline loops: CDR1 SNHLY, CDR2 FYNNEI. The CDR3 totals 15 residues.